The 12 T cell receptor beta chains reported below all come from one sample, sequenced in a study of cytomegalovirus exposure and HLA in healthy donors. With 60 Vbeta and 13 Jbeta primers, the PCR was carried out. The table came from immunoSEQ multiplex PCR; TCRdb's copy has only in-frame clones and leaves some out. The sample records about 120,000 clones, roughly two thirds being singletons. Sequencing was done on a sample of PBMCs. All receptors come from a man aged 30 to 45 in good health and CMV-seropositive.

The chain carries TRBV18 and TRBJ2-5; 15 nucleotides match TRBD2. V was pared by 5 bases and J by 5 bases, with 9 bases of the junction left unmatched. The CDR3 covers 17 residues. Germline values: CDR1 KGHSH, CDR2 LQKENI. The CDR3 DNA sequence: TGTGCCAGCTCAGGTCCCGGGACTAGCGGGAGGTCGGAGACCCAGTACTTC. It codes for CASSGPGTSGRSETQYF.

The chain recombines TRBV7-8 with TRBJ2-7; 10 bases are shared with TRBD1. This CDR3 contains 14 residues. The V gene end was trimmed by 5 bases and the J gene end by 6 bases; junction bases not matched to a gene: 7. Germline values: CDR1 SGHVS, CDR2 FQNEAQ. CDR3: CASSHGTGVSEQYF. The CDR3 DNA reads as TGTGCCAGCAGCCACGGGACAGGGGTTTCCGAGCAGTACTTC.

The chain employs TRBV7-2 and TRBJ2-1; D is undetermined. The V and J ends lost 2 bases and 10 bases respectively, with 9 bases between them. Per the germline V gene, CDR1 is SGHTA and CDR2 is FQGNSA. The CDR3 is 12 residues long. CDR3 DNA sequence: TGTGCCAGCAGCTTAAACCCCAGAGAGCAGTTCTTC. It encodes CASSLNPREQFF.

The chain is built from TRBV7-2 and TRBJ2-7; possible D gene TRBD1, 6 bases. Germline V gene data show CDR1 as SGHTA and CDR2 as FQGNSA. The germline V and J ends were trimmed by 5 bases and 1 base, with 21 bases remaining between them. This CDR3 contains 17 residues. CDR3 protein: CASSAKVVTGSSYEQYF. CDR3 in DNA: TGTGCCAGCAGCGCAAAAGTAGTTACAGGGTCGTCCTACGAGCAGTACTTC.

The rearrangement joins TRBV5-1 to TRBJ2-5, with D tentatively TRBD1 (5 bases). Trimming left V 1 base short and J 3 bases short, with 13 bases between. The germline CDR1 and CDR2 sequences are SGHRS and YFSETQ. The CDR3 has 15 amino acids. The DNA for the CDR3 is TGCGCCAGCAGCTTGTTATCTTTAGGGGAAGAGACCCAGTACTTC. Translating it yields CASSLLSLGEETQYF.

V is TRBV5-1 and J is TRBJ1-2, with D perhaps TRBD1 (6 bases). The CDR3 loop spans 13 amino acids. The germline gives CDR1 SGHRS, CDR2 YFSETQ. Trimming removed 1 base from V and 8 bases from J, with 12 bases in between. CDR3 coding DNA: TGCGCCAGCAGCTTGCTGGGGGCAGAAGGCTACACCTTC. Protein: CASSLLGAEGYTF.

The chain is built from TRBV4-3 and TRBJ2-2; the match to TRBD2 covers 9 bases. The V segment lost 6 bases and the J segment 4 bases; nucleotides outside the gene matches: 9. The CDR3 length is 16 residues. Per germline, CDR1 LGHNA and CDR2 YSLEER. The CDR3 DNA reads TGCGCCAGCAGTTACGAACTAGCGGGCGCCACCGGGGAGCTGTTTTTT. Amino acid sequence: CASSYELAGATGELFF.

The chain is built from TRBV4-1 and TRBJ2-1; 9 bases are shared with TRBD2. V lost 1 base, J lost 2 bases, and 6 bases stayed unmatched. Germline V gene lookup returns CDR1 MGHRA and CDR2 YSYEKL. There are 17 residues in the CDR3. CDR3 nucleotide sequence: TGCGCCAGCAGCCAAGGCGCACTAGCGGGTACCTACAATGAGCAGTTCTTC. Encoded protein: CASSQGALAGTYNEQFF.

The genes are TRBV18 and TRBJ1-2; 11 bases align to TRBD1. The ends lost 3 bases at V and 4 bases at J; junction bases unmatched: 7. The CDR3 spans 16 residues. The V gene's germline CDR1 is KGHSH and CDR2 LQKENI. The CDR3 nucleotides read TGTGCCAGCTCACCCGGACAGGGGGCGGATGGCTATGGCTACACCTTC. This sequence encodes CASSPGQGADGYGYTF. The entire variable domain, with the rest obtained from reference TRBV18 and TRBJ1-2, is as follows: NAGVMQNPRHLVRRRGQEARLRCSPMKGHSHVYWYRQLPEEGLKFMVYLQKENIIDESGMPKERFSAEFPKEGPSILRIQQVVRGDSAAYFCASSPGQGADGYGYTFGSGTRLTVV.

V usage is TRBV5-1 and J usage is TRBJ2-7, with D tentatively TRBD1 (6 bases). This CDR3 is built from 15 residues. Germline CDR1 SGHRS, CDR2 YFSETQ. Deletions cut 5 bases from V and 6 bases from J, with 21 bases between. The CDR3 DNA reads as TGCGCCAGCAGGGTTACGGGGACACCACCCTCCGAGCAGTACTTC. Amino acid sequence: CASRVTGTPPSEQYF.

There are a few counts of this clone. The chain employs TRBV2 and TRBJ1-5; the match to TRBD1 covers 7 bases. There are 15 residues in the CDR3. The germline V gene has CDR1 SNHLY and CDR2 FYNNEI. The trim removed 5 bases at V and 0 bases at J, leaving 4 bases unmatched. CDR3 nucleotide sequence: TGTGCCAGCAGTCCGGGACAGTATAGCAATCAGCCCCAGCATTTT. Translating it yields CASSPGQYSNQPQHF.

The chain combines TRBV11-2 with TRBJ2-5; no clear D. The V and J ends lost 3 bases and 5 bases respectively, with 10 bases between them. CDR3 length equals 13 residues. In germline, CDR1 is SGHAT, CDR2 FQNNGV. CDR3 loop: CASSFGYQETQYF. The CDR3 coding sequence is TGTGCCAGCAGCTTCGGGTATCAGGAGACCCAGTACTTC.